The 14 T cell receptor beta chains below come from one sample, sequenced in a study of shared clonotypes between healthy human individuals. Clones were read by immunoSEQ multiplex PCR, and TCRdb kept only the in-frame ones, dropping some. The repertoire holds some 530,000 clones, with over 70% as singletons. The sequencing input was PBMCs. The source is a woman aged 35 to 49 in good health. Some clones in this sample may be carry-over from other donors' samples.

This clone was observed many times. V gene TRBV19 combines with J gene TRBJ1-4; tentatively, D is TRBD1 (5 bases). With 8 bases removed from V and 8 bases from J, the gap between germline ends came to 18 bases. Germline V gene data show CDR1 as LNHDA and CDR2 as SQIVND (reference sequence). CDR3 length: 14 residues. The CDR3 reads CASERARGKEKLFF. For the CDR3, the DNA is TGTGCCAGTGAGAGGGCCCGGGGGAAGGAAAAACTGTTTTTT.

About this clone itself: Additional DNA sequences in this sample encode the identical CDR3. The rearrangement uses TRBV28 and TRBJ1-2; no clear D. This CDR3 is built from 12 residues. V was cut by 3 bases and J by 5 bases, with 7 bases left in between. Germline lookup yields CDR1 MDHEN and CDR2 SYDVKM. The CDR3 DNA reads as TGTGCCAGCAGTTTGCTCGGATATGGCTACACCTTC. It yields the protein CASSLLGYGYTF.

A word on this clone: Only one base separates this from a far larger clonotype, so it likely reflects a read error. The chain couples TRBV7-9 to TRBJ1-2; the D is unclear. Looked up from germline, CDR1 is SEHNR and CDR2 is FQNEAQ (reference sequence). The CDR3 extends over 13 amino acids. The CDR3 reads CTSSRDTNYGYTF. CDR3 coding DNA: TGTACCAGCAGCCGAGACACTAACTATGGCTACACCTTC. Full variable domain (rest looked up from reference TRBV7-9 and TRBJ1-2): DTGVSQNPRHKITKRGQNVTFRCDPISEHNRLYWYRQTLGQGPEFLTYFQNEAQLEKSRLLSDRFSAERPKGSFSTLEIQRTEQGDSAMYLCTSSRDTNYGYTFGSGTRLTVV.

About this clone itself: Within the sample, other DNA sequences also encode this same CDR3. The chain joins TRBV6-5 to TRBJ1-5; D perhaps matches TRBD1 (6 bases). This CDR3 contains 13 residues. From germline, CDR1 is MNHEY and CDR2 SVGAGI. Between the trimmed V and J ends, which lost 6 bases and 1 base, there was a span of 7 bases. CDR3 region: CASSRGSNQPQHF. The DNA of the CDR3 is TGTGCCAGCAGCAGGGGAAGCAATCAGCCCCAGCATTTT.

The rearrangement links TRBV6-1 to TRBJ2-7; 7 bases are shared with TRBD1. Germline loops: CDR1 MNHNS, CDR2 SASEGT. V was pared by 2 bases and J by 0 bases, with 7 bases of the junction left unmatched. The CDR3 is 16 residues long. The CDR3 loop reads CASSEIVTGDSYEQYF. CDR3 nucleotide sequence: TGTGCCAGCAGTGAAATAGTTACAGGGGACTCCTACGAGCAGTACTTC.

This clone was counted once. This rearrangement joins TRBV29-1 to TRBJ2-5; D gene ambiguous. The CDR3 is made up of 11 amino acids. Germline V CDR1 and CDR2: SQVTM, ANQGSEA. The V and J ends lost 4 bases and 6 bases respectively, with 9 bases between them. The CDR3 region is CSVVGMKTQYF. In DNA, the CDR3 is TGCAGCGTTGTTGGGATGAAGACCCAGTACTTC.

The V gene is TRBV6-5, the J gene TRBJ2-7; 7 bases align to TRBD1. This CDR3 contains 12 residues. The J segment lost 7 bases and the V segment lost 2 bases, leaving 2 bases of the junction unmatched. Germline V CDR1 and CDR2: MNHEY, SVGAGI. CDR3 in amino acids: CASSYTGEEQYF. The CDR3 DNA is TGTGCCAGCAGTTACACAGGGGAAGAGCAGTACTTC.

The chain combines TRBV2 with TRBJ2-6, with D perhaps TRBD1 or TRBD2 (5 bases each). The CDR3 has 15 amino acids. Trimming took off 3 bases at V and 4 bases at J, with 10 bases between the two ends. Germline V gives CDR1 SNHLY, CDR2 FYNNEI. CDR3 DNA sequence: TGTGCCAGCAGTGACTCGGGGCTGGGGGCCAACGTCCTGACTTTC. Its protein is CASSDSGLGANVLTF. The variable domain in full, completed from reference TRBV2 and TRBJ2-6, reads EPEVTQTPSHQVTQMGQEVILRCVPISNHLYFYWYRQILGQKVEFLVSFYNNEISEKSEIFDDQFSVERPDGSNFTLKIRSTKLEDSAMYFCASSDSGLGANVLTFGAGSRLTVL.

This clone was picked up many times. The V call is TRBV7-2, the J call TRBJ1-3, with D uncertain. The CDR3 consists of 15 residues. Trimming pared 5 bases from V and 2 bases from J, leaving 13 bases between. Germline loops: CDR1 SGHTA, CDR2 FQGNSA. In DNA, the CDR3 is TGTGCCAGCAGCCCGACACCCCCACCTGGAAACACCATATATTTT. This encodes CASSPTPPPGNTIYF.

J is TRBJ2-2 and V is TRBV10-3; D possibly corresponds to TRBD1 (8 bases). CDR1 and CDR2 (germline): ENHRY, SYGVKD. The V end lost 2 bases, the J end lost 3 bases, and 22 bases lay between the germline ends. This CDR3 is 19 amino acids long. The CDR3 sequence is CAISEAGTGGRGDTGELFF. DNA of the CDR3: TGTGCCATCAGTGAGGCGGGGACAGGAGGCCGGGGGGACACCGGGGAGCTGTTTTTT.

CDR3 in amino acids: CASSSPPETYEQYF. The CDR3 bases are TGTGCCAGCAGTTCCCCGCCAGAAACCTACGAGCAGTACTTC. The rearrangement links TRBV28 to TRBJ2-5; D gene unclear. The J call may be mistaken, given a closer DNA end match to TRBJ2-7. CDR3 length: 14 residues. Germline V gives CDR1 MDHEN, CDR2 SYDVKM.

This clone was observed once. This chain uses TRBV9 with TRBJ1-2; D unresolved. The CDR3 runs 12 residues. V lost 3 bases and J 1 base, leaving 4 bases between the germline ends. Germline values: CDR1 SGDLS, CDR2 YYNGEE. As DNA, the CDR3 is TGTGCCAGCAGCGCCGTTAACTATGGCTACACCTTC. This encodes CASSAVNYGYTF.

V usage is TRBV30 and J usage is TRBJ1-5; TRBD1 is a possible D gene (5 bases). From germline, CDR1 is GTSNPN and CDR2 SVGIG (reference sequence). This CDR3 contains 13 residues. V was shortened by 2 bases and J by 7 bases, with 12 bases between the two germline ends. The CDR3, as DNA: TGTGCCTGGAGTAGGGGCAGGAGGCAGCCCCAGCATTTT. The encoded protein is CAWSRGRRQPQHF.

V gene TRBV6-6 combines with J gene TRBJ2-1, with 14 bases lining up with TRBD2. Germline CDR1 MNHNY, CDR2 SVGAGI (reference sequence). J was trimmed by 9 bases and V by 5 bases; bases with no gene match: 9. The CDR3 totals 16 residues. The CDR3 is CASSNPTSGRALEQFF. CDR3 in DNA: TGTGCCAGCAGTAACCCGACTAGCGGGAGGGCCCTTGAGCAGTTCTTC.